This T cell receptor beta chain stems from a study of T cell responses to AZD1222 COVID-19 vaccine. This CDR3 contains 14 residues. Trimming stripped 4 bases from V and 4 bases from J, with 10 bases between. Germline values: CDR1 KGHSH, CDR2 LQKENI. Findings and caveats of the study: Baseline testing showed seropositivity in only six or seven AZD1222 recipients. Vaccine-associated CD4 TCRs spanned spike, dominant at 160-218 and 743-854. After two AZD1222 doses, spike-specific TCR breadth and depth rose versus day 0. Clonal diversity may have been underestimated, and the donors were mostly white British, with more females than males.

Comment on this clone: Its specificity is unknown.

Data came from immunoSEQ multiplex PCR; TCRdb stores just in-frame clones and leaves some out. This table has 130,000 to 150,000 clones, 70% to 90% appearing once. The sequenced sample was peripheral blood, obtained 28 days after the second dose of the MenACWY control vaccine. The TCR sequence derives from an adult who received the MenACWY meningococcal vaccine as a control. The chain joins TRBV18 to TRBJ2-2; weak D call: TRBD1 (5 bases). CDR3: CASSLDKSTGELFF. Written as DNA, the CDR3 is TGTGCCAGCTCACTGGACAAGAGCACCGGGGAGCTGTTTTTT.